This TCR beta chain was documented in a study of spatial heterogeneity in lung cancer. Trimming cost V 2 bases and J 3 bases; bases outside gene matches: 3. This CDR3 has 14 amino acids. Germline assignment: CDR1 SGHTS and CDR2 YDEGEE. Each molecule of TCR cDNA was tagged with one unique molecular identifier. MiXCR, run by TCRdb on the 5' RACE reads, gives a single entry per CDR3 protein. The repertoire includes more than 30,000 distinct CDR3 sequences, around 5.8% of them detected once, and 9.5% to 13% sits in the top ten. Indicated time point: sample taken at primary tumor resection. No cell sorting; template was whole RNA from tumor, lung tissue or PBMC. Samples were obtained from some 72 donors, all untreated early-stage non-small cell lung cancer patients. This clonotype was found many times.

Here the sequenced sample was PBMCs, taken at surgery. The chain recombines TRBV5-8 with TRBJ2-3, with TRBD2 matching over 7 bases. This clonotype was sampled from a male donor with early-stage non-small cell lung cancer. CDR3 sequence (DNA): TGTGCCAGCAGCTTAGAGGGAGGGACAGATACGCAGTATTTT. It yields the protein CASSLEGGTDTQYF. The entire variable domain, with the rest obtained from reference TRBV5-8 and TRBJ2-3, is as follows: EAGVTQSPTHLIKTRGQQATLRCSPISGHTSVYWYQQALGLGLQFLLWYDEGEERNRGNFPPRFSGRQFPNYSSELNVNALELEDSALYLCASSLEGGTDTQYFGPGTRLTVL.